These 9 T cell receptor beta chains originate from one sample sequenced in a study of shared clonotypes between healthy human individuals. Some clones are missing from TCRdb's copy, which holds only in-frame ones; the method was immunoSEQ multiplex PCR. The table includes 2 million to 2.5 million clones, 85% to 95% detected once. The sample consisted of naive CD4+ T cells from PBMCs. The subset denotes: CD45RA+ positively selected. These receptors were taken from a man aged 18-30 years in good health. Some clones in this sample may be carry-over from other donors' samples.

On this clone itself: The same CDR3 arises from other DNA sequences in this sample as well. J is TRBJ1-5 and V is TRBV6-1; D gene ambiguous. The ends were cut back, 4 bases at V and 1 base at J, with 2 bases in the middle. Germline CDR1 and CDR2: MNHNS and SASEGT. The CDR3 loop spans 12 amino acids. The CDR3 region is CASSGSNQPQHF. The CDR3 DNA reads as TGTGCCAGCAGTGGGAGCAATCAGCCCCAGCATTTT.

This clone appeared once. The chain has TRBV6-4 and TRBJ1-2; D is undetermined. The CDR3 is 12 amino acids. V was trimmed by 6 bases and J by 8 bases, leaving 13 bases between them. From germline, CDR1 is MRHNA and CDR2 SNTAGT. CDR3 nucleotide sequence: TGTGCCAGCAGATCCCCCCGGGAAGGCTACACCTTC. It encodes CASRSPREGYTF.

A remark on this clone: The identical CDR3 is also encoded by other nucleotide sequences in the sample. This sequence joins TRBV11-2 and TRBJ2-3, with 7 bases that match TRBD2. The V gene end was trimmed by 3 bases and the J gene end by 2 bases; junction bases not matched to a gene: 8. The CDR3 loop spans 16 amino acids. The V gene's germline CDR1 is SGHAT and CDR2 FQNNGV. CDR3 bases: TGTGCCAGCAGCTTGTTGGCGGGAGACCTCACAGATACGCAGTATTTT. The encoded protein is CASSLLAGDLTDTQYF.

This sequence joins TRBV19 and TRBJ1-5; no clear D gene. With 4 bases removed from V and 6 bases from J, the gap between germline ends came to 10 bases. Germline lookup yields CDR1 LNHDA and CDR2 SQIVND (reference sequence). The CDR3 totals 13 residues. The CDR3 loop reads CASSKREAQPQHF. CDR3 in DNA: TGTGCCAGTAGTAAAAGGGAAGCTCAGCCCCAGCATTTT.

This chain uses TRBV28 with TRBJ1-3; TRBD1 might be the D (5 bases). Per germline, CDR1 MDHEN and CDR2 SYDVKM. This CDR3 spans 14 amino acids. V lost 3 bases and J lost 2, with 8 bases in between. CDR3 sequence: CASSFLGPGNTIYF. CDR3 DNA: TGTGCCAGCAGTTTCTTGGGACCTGGAAACACCATATATTTT.

The chain links TRBV19 to TRBJ2-5; 11 bases agree with TRBD2. V shed 7 bases, J shed 11 bases, and the junction held 12 bases outside the gene matches. CDR1 and CDR2 from the germline V gene are LNHDA and SQIVND (reference sequence). This CDR3 is 14 amino acids long. CDR3 protein: CASTPGGSGRVQYF. CDR3 in DNA: TGTGCCAGTACCCCGGGGGGTAGCGGGAGGGTACAGTACTTC.

The chain couples TRBV6-5 to TRBJ1-2, with 7 positions matching TRBD1. The CDR3 loop spans 14 amino acids. Germline-derived CDR1 and CDR2 are MNHEY and SVGAGI. The trim removed 6 bases at V and 8 bases at J, leaving 12 bases unmatched. In nucleotides, the CDR3 is TGTGCCAGCAGGGGCTACAGGGGCCAGGGAGGCTACACCTTC. Protein product: CASRGYRGQGGYTF.

On this clone: Distinct nucleotide sequences in the sample also encode this CDR3. V and J are TRBV18 and TRBJ2-7; D is uncertain. This CDR3 comprises 12 residues. Germline V lookup: CDR1 KGHSH, CDR2 LQKENI. The V and J ends lost 2 bases and 2 bases respectively, with 4 bases between them. CDR3 protein: CASSPGTYEQYF. Written as DNA, the CDR3 is TGTGCCAGCTCACCAGGTACCTACGAGCAGTACTTC.

The chain recombines TRBV9 with TRBJ1-2, with unresolved D. The CDR3 sequence is 14 residues long. The germline V and J ends were trimmed by 3 bases and 2 bases, with 11 bases remaining between them. Germline V gene data show CDR1 as SGDLS and CDR2 as YYNGEE. CDR3 residues: CASSGAGNNYGYTF. Written as DNA, the CDR3 is TGTGCCAGCAGCGGCGCAGGAAACAACTATGGCTACACCTTC.